The 27 T cell receptor beta chains in this list originate from one sample, sequenced in a study of T-cell reconstitution after alpha-beta-depleted transplantation in children. Unique molecular identifiers featured in how the TCRbeta library was prepared. TCRdb analysed the PCR reads with MiXCR anew, one entry per CDR3 protein. The sample consists of around 450,000 distinct CDR3 sequences, under 20% of them appearing once. The sample here was PBMCs, mostly from graft donor cells, taken 360 days after TCRalphabeta/CD19-depleted stem cell transplant. The receptors shown here come from a boy in the first two years of life who had a stem cell transplant for Wiskott-Aldrich syndrome, so the T cells may come from the graft donor.

This clonotype has just a few counts. This chain connects TRBV6-5 to TRBJ2-3; TRBD2 matches 12 bases. V lost 6 bases to trimming and J lost 1 base; unmatched junction nucleotides: 5. Germline CDR1 and CDR2: MNHEY and SVGAGI. The CDR3 is 16 amino acids. The chain's CDR3 is CASSHWTSGGTDTQYF. The CDR3 DNA reads TGTGCCAGCAGCCACTGGACTAGCGGGGGCACAGATACGCAGTATTTT.

This clonotype was recorded many times. The rearrangement links TRBV6-2 or TRBV6-3 to TRBJ2-2; D ambiguous. This CDR3 has 14 amino acids. Trimming stripped 3 bases from V and 6 bases from J, with 11 bases between. The germline CDR1 and CDR2 sequences are MNHEY and SVGEGT. This chain's CDR3 is CASSYPNRAGELFF. CDR3 DNA sequence: TGTGCCAGCAGTTATCCTAACCGGGCCGGGGAGCTGTTTTTT.

The chain links TRBV19 to TRBJ1-6; no reliable D call. The CDR3 totals 13 residues. Between the trimmed V and J ends, which lost 7 bases and 7 bases, there was a span of 11 bases. Germline-derived CDR1 and CDR2 are LNHDA and SQIVND (reference sequence). In nucleotides, the CDR3 is TGTGCCAGTAACCCGCATCGAAATTCACCCCTCCACTTT. Translation: CASNPHRNSPLHF.

This clonotype was seen at least ten times. The chain has TRBV29-1 and TRBJ2-7; 11 bases are a match to TRBD1. There are 14 residues in the CDR3. CDR1 is SQVTM and CDR2 is ANQGSEA in the germline V gene. The V gene end was trimmed by 5 bases and the J gene end by 3 bases; junction bases not matched to a gene: 6. Written as DNA, the CDR3 is TGCAGCGTTTCCGGACAGGGGGCAAACTACGAGCAGTACTTC. It codes for CSVSGQGANYEQYF.

The chain joins TRBV5-1 to TRBJ2-1, with D unclear. This CDR3 has 18 residues. Germline lookup yields CDR1 SGHRS and CDR2 YFSETQ. Between the trimmed V and J ends, which lost 5 bases and 2 bases, there was a span of 23 bases. The CDR3 sequence: CASRLSSVVGSPYNEQFF. The CDR3 coding sequence is TGCGCCAGCAGATTGTCCTCCGTAGTCGGGTCCCCCTACAATGAGCAGTTCTTC.

This clonotype has just a few counts. The chain couples TRBV20-1 to TRBJ2-7, with TRBD2 matching 11 bases. J was trimmed by 6 bases and V by 4 bases; bases with no gene match: 11. The CDR3 is 15 amino acids. Per the germline V gene, CDR1 is DFQATT and CDR2 is SNEGSKA (reference sequence). CDR3: CSATLTSGSLGEQYF. CDR3 coding DNA: TGCAGTGCTACCCTCACTAGCGGGAGTTTGGGCGAGCAGTACTTC.

This clonotype was counted a few times. V usage is TRBV4-3 and J usage is TRBJ2-5, with TRBD1 identical over 10 bases. The V and J ends lost 0 bases and 5 bases, in that order; junction bases with no gene match: 3. This CDR3 is 15 amino acids long. Germline V gene data show CDR1 as LGHNA and CDR2 as YSLEER. This chain's CDR3 is CASSQDVGQGETQYF. The CDR3 nucleotides are TGCGCCAGCAGCCAAGATGTGGGACAGGGGGAGACCCAGTACTTC.

This clonotype occurred a few times. The chain joins TRBV20-1 to TRBJ1-3, with D maybe TRBD1 (5 bases). The length of the CDR3 is 15 residues. The V end was cut by 3 bases, the J end by 1 base, with 13 bases between. Per the germline V gene, CDR1 is DFQATT and CDR2 is SNEGSKA (reference sequence). The CDR3 protein is CSASSGPLSGNTIYF. The CDR3 DNA sequence: TGCAGTGCTAGCTCGGGGCCGCTGTCTGGAAACACCATATATTTT.

This clonotype was counted many times. This rearrangement joins TRBV29-1 to TRBJ2-7; D gene unclear. This CDR3 region has 11 residues. Trimming stripped 4 bases from V and 2 bases from J, with 6 bases between. Germline CDR1 and CDR2: SQVTM and ANQGSEA. In DNA, the CDR3 is TGCAGCGTTGGGGGAACCTACGAGCAGTACTTC. Translating it yields CSVGGTYEQYF.

In its sample, this clonotype was seen a few times. The V gene is TRBV20-1, the J gene TRBJ2-5, with TRBD2 matching 8 bases. Germline V CDR1 and CDR2: DFQATT, SNEGSKA (reference sequence). The CDR3 has 13 amino acids. V trimming: 0 bases; J trimming: 4 bases; junction bases outside the gene matches: 1. The CDR3 coding sequence is TGCAGTGCTAGAGAAGCGGGGGCAGAGACCCAGTACTTC. Residues: CSAREAGAETQYF.

This clonotype was detected ten times or more. The genes are TRBV9 and TRBJ2-4; D gene uncertain. Germline V lookup: CDR1 SGDLS, CDR2 YYNGEE. Deletions cut 1 base from V and 6 bases from J, with 11 bases between. This CDR3 spans 14 amino acids. CDR3 protein: CASSVKAWGNIQYF. The CDR3 DNA is TGTGCCAGCAGCGTAAAAGCCTGGGGAAACATTCAGTACTTC.

The chain has TRBV6-5 and TRBJ2-1; no clear D gene. Trimming stripped 3 bases from V and 7 bases from J, with 25 bases between. This CDR3 has 18 amino acids. Germline CDR1 and CDR2: MNHEY and SVGAGI. In nucleotides, the CDR3 is TGTGCCAGCAGTTATGGTAGGGTCGGGCCAGTATCCACGAATGAGCAGTTCTTC. Translation: CASSYGRVGPVSTNEQFF.

This clonotype has ten or more counts. V and J are TRBV20-1 and TRBJ2-2; 9 bases match TRBD1. This CDR3 comprises 14 residues. The junction had 5 bases not matched to a gene; V was cut back by 5 bases and J by 4 bases. Germline assignment: CDR1 DFQATT and CDR2 SNEGSKA (reference sequence). This chain's CDR3 is CSARDREITGELFF. CDR3 coding DNA: TGCAGTGCTCGGGACAGGGAGATCACCGGGGAGCTGTTTTTT.

The sample holds a few counts of this clonotype. The chain carries TRBV11-2 and TRBJ1-2; 7 nucleotides agree with TRBD1. Trimming removed 2 bases from V and 4 bases from J; junction bases left unmatched: 1. Germline CDR1 is SGHAT and CDR2 is FQNNGV. The CDR3 runs 13 residues. CDR3 residues: CASSLPGGYGYTF. The CDR3, as DNA: TGTGCCAGCAGCTTACCAGGGGGCTATGGCTACACCTTC. The entire variable domain, with the rest obtained from reference TRBV11-2 and TRBJ1-2, is as follows: EAGVAQSPRYKIIEKRQSVAFWCNPISGHATLYWYQQILGQGPKLLIQFQNNGVVDDSQLPKDRFSAERLKGVDSTLKIQPAKLEDSAVYLCASSLPGGYGYTFGSGTRLTVV.

A word on this clonotype: Since a much larger clone is just one base distant, this may be a read error. This chain connects TRBV5-6 to TRBJ1-5, with unresolved D. The CDR3 has 12 amino acids. From germline, CDR1 is SGHDT and CDR2 YYEEEE. With 1 base removed from V and 4 bases from J, the gap between germline ends came to 3 bases. CDR3 in amino acids: CASSLLNQPQHF. The CDR3 nucleotides are TGTGCCAGCAGCTTGTTAAATCAGCCCCAGCATTTT.

There are a few counts of this clonotype. The chain couples TRBV10-3 to TRBJ2-3; TRBD2 is a possible D gene (6 bases). V lost 2 bases and J lost 6, with 15 bases in between. The CDR3 is 15 residues long. Germline CDR1 and CDR2: ENHRY and SYGVKD. CDR3 in amino acids: CAISEPRGKFDTQYF. For the CDR3, the DNA is TGTGCCATCAGTGAGCCACGGGGGAAGTTTGATACGCAGTATTTT.

A few counts support this clonotype. The chain carries TRBV25-1 and TRBJ2-5; 10 nucleotides agree with TRBD1. The CDR3 contains 16 residues. Germline assignment: CDR1 MGHDK and CDR2 SYGVNS. Trimming at V came to 5 bases and at J to 5 bases, leaving 11 bases not matched to a gene. CDR3 region: CASSRLGQGGEETQYF. CDR3 DNA sequence: TGTGCCAGCAGTCGCCTCGGACAGGGGGGCGAGGAGACCCAGTACTTC.

The table lists this clonotype with a few counts. The chain carries TRBV5-5 and TRBJ2-7; the D gene is possibly TRBD1 (6 bases). The CDR3 is 14 amino acids. The ends were cut back, 4 bases at V and 2 bases at J, with 13 bases in the middle. Germline loops: CDR1 SGHKS, CDR2 YYEKEE (reference sequence). The CDR3 loop reads CASSARTAAYEQYF. The CDR3 region has the DNA TGTGCCAGCAGCGCGCGGACAGCAGCCTACGAGCAGTACTTC.

J is TRBJ2-1 and V is TRBV4-1; D is tentatively TRBD1 or TRBD2 (6 bases each). V lost 2 bases to trimming and J lost 6 bases, with 20 bases between them. The germline gives CDR1 MGHRA, CDR2 YSYEKL. This CDR3 spans 17 amino acids. CDR3 coding DNA: TGCGCCAGCAGCCAATACCTACAGGGAGGAGAGGGCAATGAGCAGTTCTTC. It codes for CASSQYLQGGEGNEQFF.

This clonotype has a handful of counts. The chain has TRBV7-7 and TRBJ2-2, with 7 bases matching TRBD1. After removal of 4 bases from V and 0 bases from J, the junction contained 5 bases not matched to a gene. Germline CDR1 reads SSHAT; CDR2 reads FNYEAQ (reference sequence). This CDR3 region has 16 residues. This CDR3 reads CASSSRTGANTGELFF. As DNA, the CDR3 is TGTGCCAGCAGCTCCCGGACAGGCGCGAACACCGGGGAGCTGTTTTTT.

V is TRBV20-1 and J is TRBJ2-5; D is tentatively TRBD1 or TRBD2 (5 bases each). V lost 2 bases and J lost 3, with 16 bases in between. This CDR3 is built from 15 residues. From germline, CDR1 is DFQATT and CDR2 SNEGSKA (reference sequence). The CDR3 region has the DNA TGCAGTGCTAGAAGCCCCATTGGGGGAAAAGAGACCCAGTACTTC. Translating it yields CSARSPIGGKETQYF.

This clonotype has only a few counts. The chain is built from TRBV5-6 and TRBJ2-1, with 9 bases fitting TRBD2. Germline-derived CDR1 and CDR2 are SGHDT and YYEEEE. Losses at the gene ends were 2 bases for V and 10 bases for J; bases not matched to a gene: 16. The CDR3 sequence is 17 residues long. For the CDR3, the DNA is TGTGCCAGCAGCTTCTTTGTTTGGCGGGGGGGCCTCGGCGAGCAGTTCTTC. It translates to CASSFFVWRGGLGEQFF.

The chain links TRBV5-1 to TRBJ1-5; no firm D call. The V and J ends lost 0 bases and 3 bases respectively, with 10 bases between them. The CDR3 runs to 15 residues. Germline loops: CDR1 SGHRS, CDR2 YFSETQ. The chain's CDR3 is CASSLGGKDNQPQHF. CDR3 nucleotides: TGCGCCAGCAGCTTGGGAGGGAAAGACAATCAGCCCCAGCATTTT.

This rearrangement joins TRBV20-1 to TRBJ2-2; D is unresolved. Germline values: CDR1 DFQATT, CDR2 SNEGSKA (reference sequence). Between the trimmed V and J ends, which lost 0 bases and 4 bases, there was a span of 12 bases. The CDR3 has 15 residues. The CDR3: CSARDPWAGTGELFF. The CDR3 DNA reads as TGCAGTGCTAGAGATCCGTGGGCCGGCACCGGGGAGCTGTTTTTT.

This clonotype has at least ten counts. The chain uses TRBV12-3 or TRBV12-4 and TRBJ2-5; no clear D. V was shortened by 3 bases and J by 5 bases, with 10 bases between the two germline ends. The CDR3 spans 13 residues. The CDR3 sequence: CASSFGRWETQYF. CDR3 nucleotides: TGTGCCAGCAGTTTTGGTCGCTGGGAGACCCAGTACTTC.

This clonotype was observed a few times. The rearrangement uses TRBV5-1 and TRBJ2-1, with TRBD2 matching 7 bases. The germline V gene has CDR1 SGHRS and CDR2 YFSETQ. The CDR3 sequence is 15 residues long. Germline trimming cut 1 base from V and 5 bases from J; bases unmatched to any gene: 6. CDR3 loop: CASSLRLAVNNEQFF. The CDR3, as DNA: TGCGCCAGCAGCTTGCGCCTAGCGGTGAACAATGAGCAGTTCTTC.

The chain couples TRBV6-5 to TRBJ2-1; D gene unclear. The CDR3 covers 17 residues. V shed 0 bases and J shed 3 bases, with 15 bases lying between them. The germline V gene has CDR1 MNHEY and CDR2 SVGAGI. CDR3 bases: TGTGCCAGCAGTTACTCGGGCGCGTTCCTTTTCTACAATGAGCAGTTCTTC. Amino acid sequence: CASSYSGAFLFYNEQFF.